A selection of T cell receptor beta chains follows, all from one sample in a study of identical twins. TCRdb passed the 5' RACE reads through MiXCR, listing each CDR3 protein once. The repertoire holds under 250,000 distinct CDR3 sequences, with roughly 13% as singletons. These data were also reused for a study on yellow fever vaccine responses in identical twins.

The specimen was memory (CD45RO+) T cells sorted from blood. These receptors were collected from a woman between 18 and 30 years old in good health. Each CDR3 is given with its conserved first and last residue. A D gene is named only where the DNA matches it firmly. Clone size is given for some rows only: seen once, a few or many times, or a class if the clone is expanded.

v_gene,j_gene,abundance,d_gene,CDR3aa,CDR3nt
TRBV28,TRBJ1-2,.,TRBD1,CASRIRQGLYGYTF,TGTGCCAGCAGGATTAGACAGGGGTTATATGGCTACACCTTC
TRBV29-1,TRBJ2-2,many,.,CSVAQTSLTGELFF,TGCAGCGTTGCGCAGACTAGTCTAACCGGGGAGCTGTTTTTT
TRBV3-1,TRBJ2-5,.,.,CASSHWSSAIQETQYF,TGTGCCAGCAGCCATTGGTCTAGCGCGATCCAAGAGACCCAGTACTTC
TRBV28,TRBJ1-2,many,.,CASWDKSGYTF,TGTGCCAGCTGGGACAAGTCTGGCTACACCTTC
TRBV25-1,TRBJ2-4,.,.,CASSESSSSDRGPFLAKNIQYF,TGTGCCAGCAGTGAAAGCTCCTCTTCCGACCGAGGGCCATTTCTAGCCAAAAACATTCAGTACTTC
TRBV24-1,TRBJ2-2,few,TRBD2,CATSDGTSDAGELFF,TGTGCCACCAGTGACGGGACTAGCGACGCCGGGGAGCTGTTTTTT
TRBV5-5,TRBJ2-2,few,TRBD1,CASSLGIYRDRGSGELFF,TGTGCCAGCAGCTTGGGGATCTACCGGGACAGGGGGTCCGGGGAGCTGTTTTTT
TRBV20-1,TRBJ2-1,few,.,CSGGHSGDLWEQFF,TGCAGTGGGGGGCACAGCGGGGACCTATGGGAGCAGTTCTTC
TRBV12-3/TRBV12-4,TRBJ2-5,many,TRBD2,CASSPGKAGLYQETQYF,TGTGCCAGCAGCCCGGGAAAAGCGGGGCTGTACCAAGAGACCCAGTACTTC
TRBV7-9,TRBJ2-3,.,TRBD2,CASSLARGKTDTQYF,TGTGCCAGCAGCTTAGCGCGGGGGAAGACAGATACGCAGTATTTT
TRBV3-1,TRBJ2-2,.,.,CASSHRGNTGELFF,TGTGCCAGCAGCCACAGGGGGAACACCGGGGAGCTGTTTTTT
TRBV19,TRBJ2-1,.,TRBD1,CASSIGTGGHNEQFF,TGTGCCAGTAGTATAGGGACAGGGGGACACAATGAGCAGTTCTTC
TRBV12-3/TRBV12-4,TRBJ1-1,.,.,CASSLGQSSTEAFF,TGTGCCAGCAGTTTAGGGCAGTCTAGCACTGAAGCTTTCTTT
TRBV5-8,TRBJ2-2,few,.,CASRRQVLNTGELFF,TGTGCCAGCAGAAGACAGGTTTTAAACACCGGGGAGCTGTTTTTT
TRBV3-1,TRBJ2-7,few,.,CASSHQNGYEQYF,TGTGCCAGCAGCCATCAGAACGGCTACGAGCAGTACTTC
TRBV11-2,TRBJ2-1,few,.,CASSRTGTSYGNEQFF,TGTGCCAGCAGCCGCACCGGGACCAGCTACGGAAATGAGCAGTTCTTC
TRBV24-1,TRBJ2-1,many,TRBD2,CATRAGGNRHEQFF,TGTGCCACAAGAGCGGGGGGGAATCGGCATGAGCAGTTCTTC
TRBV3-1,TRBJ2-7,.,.,CASSQDRTGEQYF,TGTGCCAGCAGCCAAGACAGGACGGGCGAGCAGTACTTC
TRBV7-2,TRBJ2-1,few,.,CASSLFNEQFF,TGTGCCAGCAGCTTATTCAATGAGCAGTTCTTC
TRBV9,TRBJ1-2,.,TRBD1,CASSVDGTVDYGYTF,TGTGCCAGCAGCGTAGACGGGACAGTCGACTATGGCTACACCTTC
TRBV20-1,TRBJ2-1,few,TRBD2,CSARDTSGTYNEQFF,TGCAGTGCTAGAGATACTAGCGGAACCTACAATGAGCAGTTCTTC
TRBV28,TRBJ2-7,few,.,CASSPLGYEQYF,TGTGCCAGCAGCCCCTTGGGCTACGAGCAGTACTTC
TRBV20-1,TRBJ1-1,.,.,CSAAPDSEAFF,TGCAGTGCTGCACCCGACTCTGAAGCTTTCTTT
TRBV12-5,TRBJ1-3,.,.,CASGDSSGNTIYF,TGTGCTAGTGGTGATAGCTCTGGAAACACCATATATTTT
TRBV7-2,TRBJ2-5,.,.,CASSPAPIVRETQYF,TGTGCCAGCAGCCCCGCCCCTATAGTACGGGAGACCCAGTACTTC
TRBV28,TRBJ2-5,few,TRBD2,CASSALAGQETQYF,TGTGCCAGCAGTGCACTAGCGGGTCAAGAGACCCAGTACTTC
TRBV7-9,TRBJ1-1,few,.,CASSFQGHRNTEAFF,TGTGCCAGCAGCTTCCAGGGCCACCGGAACACTGAAGCTTTCTTT
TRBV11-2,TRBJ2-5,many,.,CASSPGIGTQYF,TGTGCCAGCAGCCCCGGTATAGGGACCCAGTACTTC
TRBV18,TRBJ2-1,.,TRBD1,CASSTQGGSYNEQFF,TGTGCCAGCTCAACACAGGGGGGCTCCTACAATGAGCAGTTCTTC
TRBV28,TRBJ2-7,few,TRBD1,CASTDGTAYFQQYF,TGTGCCAGCACCGACGGGACAGCCTATTTCCAGCAGTACTTC
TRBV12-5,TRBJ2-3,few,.,CASGSTIWGTDTQYF,TGTGCTAGTGGCTCGACAATCTGGGGCACAGATACGCAGTATTTT
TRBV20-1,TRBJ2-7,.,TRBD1,CSASGTGREQYF,TGCAGTGCTAGTGGGACAGGGCGCGAGCAGTACTTC
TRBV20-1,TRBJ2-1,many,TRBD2,CSAGTSGSSSYNEQFF,TGCAGTGCCGGGACTAGCGGGTCCTCCTCCTACAATGAGCAGTTCTTC
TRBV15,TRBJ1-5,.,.,CATSRGGINQPQHF,TGTGCCACCAGCAGAGGGGGGATAAATCAGCCCCAGCATTTT
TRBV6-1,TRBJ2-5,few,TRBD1,CASSENSGQAKAHQETQYF,TGTGCCAGCAGTGAAAATTCCGGACAGGCAAAGGCCCACCAAGAGACCCAGTACTTC
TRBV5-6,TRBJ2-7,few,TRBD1,CASSSSGQGDYEQYF,TGTGCCAGCAGCTCCTCCGGACAGGGCGACTACGAGCAGTACTTC
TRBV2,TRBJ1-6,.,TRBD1,CASNPQGVANSPLHF,TGTGCCAGCAATCCACAGGGGGTGGCTAATTCACCCCTCCACTTT